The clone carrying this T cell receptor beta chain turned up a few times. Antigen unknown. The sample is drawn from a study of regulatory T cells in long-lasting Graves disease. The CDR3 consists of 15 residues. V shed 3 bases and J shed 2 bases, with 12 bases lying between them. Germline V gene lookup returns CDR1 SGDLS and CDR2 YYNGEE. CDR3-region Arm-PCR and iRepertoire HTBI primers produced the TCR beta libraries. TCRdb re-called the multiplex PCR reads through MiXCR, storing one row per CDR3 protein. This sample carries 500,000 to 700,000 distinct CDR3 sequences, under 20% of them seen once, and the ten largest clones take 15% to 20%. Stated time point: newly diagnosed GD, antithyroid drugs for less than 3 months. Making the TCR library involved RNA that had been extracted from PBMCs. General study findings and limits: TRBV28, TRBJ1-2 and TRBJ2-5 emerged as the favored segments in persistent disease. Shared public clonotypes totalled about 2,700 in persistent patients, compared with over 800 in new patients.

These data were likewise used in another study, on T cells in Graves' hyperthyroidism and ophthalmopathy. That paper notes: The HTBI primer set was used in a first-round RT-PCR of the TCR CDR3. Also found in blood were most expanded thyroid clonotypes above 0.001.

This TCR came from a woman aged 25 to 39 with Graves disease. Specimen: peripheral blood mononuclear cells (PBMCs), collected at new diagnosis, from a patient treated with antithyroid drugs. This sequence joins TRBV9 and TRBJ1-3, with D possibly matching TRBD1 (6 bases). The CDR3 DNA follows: TGTGCCAGCAGCGCTACGACAGGTCCTGGAAACACCATATATTTT. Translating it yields CASSATTGPGNTIYF.